Shown below are 14 T cell receptor beta chains from a single sample sequenced in a study of chemoradiotherapy in HPV16-positive cancers. Profiled with immunoSEQ multiplex PCR; TCRdb holds only in-frame clones, not every one. There are tens of thousands of clones in the sample; around two thirds occur only once, and around 2.7% lies in the top ten. This sample was gathered from a patient who underwent chemoradiotherapy. These receptors originate from a human donor with HPV-associated anogenital cancer.

This clone has a handful of counts. This chain connects TRBV7-9 to TRBJ2-7; weak D call: TRBD1 (6 bases). The CDR3 spans 13 residues. Trimming removed 11 bases from V and 5 bases from J, with 19 bases in between. Germline loops: CDR1 SEHNR, CDR2 FQNEAQ (reference sequence). CDR3 sequence (DNA): TGTGCCTCCTCCGGCCAGGGGAACCACGAGCAGTACTTC. Protein: CASSGQGNHEQYF.

The CDR3 here is CASSLISGKAGELFF. For the CDR3, the DNA is TGTGCCAGCAGCCTAATTAGCGGGAAGGCCGGGGAGCTGTTTTTT. The gene calls are TRBV4-2 and TRBJ2-2, with 8 bases aligning to TRBD2. In germline, CDR1 is LGHNA, CDR2 YNFKEQ. This CDR3 spans 15 amino acids. The ends lost 4 bases at V and 6 bases at J; junction bases unmatched: 7.

V gene TRBV7-8 combines with J gene TRBJ2-3; 7 bases map to TRBD2. The germline gives CDR1 SGHVS, CDR2 FQNEAQ. V lost 1 base to trimming and J lost 3 bases; unmatched junction nucleotides: 4. The CDR3 totals 15 residues. The CDR3 nucleotides are TGTGCCAGCAGCTTAGGGCGGGGGAGGACAGATACGCAGTATTTT. The encoded protein is CASSLGRGRTDTQYF.

This clone appeared a few times. The genes are TRBV28 and TRBJ1-2, with D possibly matching TRBD1 (6 bases). The V gene's germline CDR1 is MDHEN and CDR2 SYDVKM. V was pared by 7 bases and J by 4 bases, with 16 bases between. The CDR3 sequence is 14 residues long. In nucleotides, the CDR3 is TGTGCCAGCAAAACTACAGGGATCGGCTATGGCTACACCTTC. Protein sequence: CASKTTGIGYGYTF.

This clone turned up a few times. The J gene is TRBJ2-3, the V gene TRBV28; D is ambiguous. This CDR3 spans 13 amino acids. The V gene lost 2 bases and the J gene lost 1 base, with 4 bases spanning the gap. Germline loops: CDR1 MDHEN, CDR2 SYDVKM. Here the CDR3 DNA reads TGTGCCAGCAGTTTAAGGGGCACAGATACGCAGTATTTT. Amino acid sequence: CASSLRGTDTQYF.

V is TRBV28 and J is TRBJ2-4, with 7 bases that match TRBD2. From germline, CDR1 is MDHEN and CDR2 SYDVKM. The CDR3 is 21 amino acids. V shed 2 bases and J 0 bases; nucleotides not matched to a gene: 19. The CDR3 nucleotides read TGTGCCAGCAGTTTACCCCCGCCACCTGTGAGCGGGGCCTCAGCCAAAAACATTCAGTACTTC. Translation gives CASSLPPPPVSGASAKNIQYF.

This clone was counted a few times. The chain uses TRBV28 and TRBJ2-7, with a tentative D call TRBD1 (6 bases). The CDR3 is 11 residues long. Looked up from germline, CDR1 is MDHEN and CDR2 is SYDVKM. V was shortened by 8 bases and J by 2 bases, with 7 bases between the two germline ends. The CDR3 DNA follows: TGTGCCAGCCGGGACACCTACGAGCAGTACTTC. It specifies CASRDTYEQYF.

The chain uses TRBV5-1 and TRBJ2-1; a weak D match, TRBD2 (5 bases). The CDR3 contains 17 residues. Germline CDR1 reads SGHRS; CDR2 reads YFSETQ. The V end lost 0 bases, the J end lost 0 bases, and 13 bases lay between the germline ends. CDR3 region: CASSLGSSSSSYNEQFF. The DNA for the CDR3 is TGCGCCAGCAGCTTGGGGTCTAGCTCAAGCTCCTACAATGAGCAGTTCTTC.

The V call is TRBV9, the J call TRBJ2-2; tentative D call: TRBD1 (6 bases). The CDR3 is 15 amino acids. Between the trimmed V and J ends, which lost 0 bases and 2 bases, there was a span of 8 bases. Germline V gives CDR1 SGDLS, CDR2 YYNGEE. CDR3 protein: CASSVGTVNTGELFF. Written as DNA, the CDR3 is TGTGCCAGCAGCGTAGGGACAGTAAACACCGGGGAGCTGTTTTTT.

V is TRBV6-1 and J is TRBJ1-5, with unresolved D. V was shortened by 6 bases and J by 2 bases, with 11 bases between the two germline ends. CDR1 is MNHNS, CDR2 SASEGT, per germline. CDR3 length: 14 residues. The CDR3 bases are TGTGCCAGCAGCCCCGGAGTTGGCAATCAGCCCCAGCATTTT. It is translated as CASSPGVGNQPQHF.

This clone was counted between two and nine times. DNA of the CDR3: TGTGCCAGTAGTATAGGGGACTCAATTGTATATGGCTACACCTTC. It specifies CASSIGDSIVYGYTF. The rearrangement joins TRBV19 to TRBJ1-2, with D tentatively TRBD1 (5 bases). The CDR3 loop spans 15 amino acids. Germline lookup yields CDR1 LNHDA and CDR2 SQIVND (reference sequence). V shed 1 base and J shed 5 bases, with 14 bases lying between them.

V is TRBV18 and J is TRBJ2-7, with D perhaps matching TRBD1 (6 bases). V lost 5 bases and J 7 bases, leaving 18 bases between the germline ends. CDR3 length: 14 amino acids. Germline V CDR1 and CDR2: KGHSH, LQKENI. CDR3 in amino acids: CASSSTGSPTEQYF. CDR3 coding DNA: TGTGCCAGCTCATCGACAGGATCTCCTACGGAGCAGTACTTC.

The V and J genes are TRBV7-8 and TRBJ2-1; the D gene could be TRBD1 or TRBD2 (5 bases each). CDR1 is SGHVS, CDR2 FQNEAQ, per germline. This CDR3 region has 14 residues. Between the trimmed V and J ends, which lost 5 bases and 5 bases, there was a span of 13 bases. The CDR3 loop reads CASSPRDQNNEQFF. The CDR3 region has the DNA TGTGCCAGCAGCCCCCGGGACCAGAACAATGAGCAGTTCTTC.

The chain links TRBV30 to TRBJ2-3; possible D gene TRBD1, 6 bases. The CDR3 is 14 amino acids. Germline V gene lookup returns CDR1 GTSNPN and CDR2 SVGIG (reference sequence). V lost 7 bases to trimming and J lost 0 bases, with 14 bases between them. The CDR3 nucleotides read TGTGCCTCCTCAGGGGTAGTTAGCACAGATACGCAGTATTTT. Translation: CASSGVVSTDTQYF.